The present T cell receptor (beta chain) was sequenced within a study of regulatory T cells in long-lasting Graves disease. Turning to the study itself: Graves' patients (newly diagnosed) had been on antithyroid drugs under 3 months. General study points: The study found persistent patients shared more public clonotypes (fewer than 3,000) than new patients (approximately 970).

V lost 7 bases and J lost 5, with 11 bases in between. The CDR3 loop spans 11 amino acids. Germline assignment: CDR1 SQVTM and CDR2 ANQGSEA. This clonotype was counted a few times. Its antigen remains unknown. The TCR beta library used iRepertoire HTBI primers with Arm-PCR amplification of CDR3. In TCRdb, the multiplex PCR reads were re-called with MiXCR into one record per CDR3 protein. The table lists roughly 510,000 distinct CDR3 sequences, about 16% of them singletons. Time point of the sample: newly diagnosed GD, antithyroid drugs for less than 3 months. After RNA was extracted from PBMCs, the TCR library was made from it. Separately, the same data were catalogued under a study of T cells in Graves' hyperthyroidism and ophthalmopathy. In that study: For the diagnoses, clinical symptoms, serum thyroxine and TRAb, thyroid ultrasound and orbital computed tomography were used.

The clonotype originates from a man aged 18 to 35 with Graves disease. The specimen was peripheral blood mononuclear cells (PBMCs), collected at new diagnosis, from a patient treated with antithyroid drugs. The chain couples TRBV29-1 to TRBJ1-1; D possibly corresponds to TRBD1 (6 bases). The CDR3, as DNA: TGCAGCGGCTACAGGGAAACTGAAGCTTTCTTT. Its translation is CSGYRETEAFF.